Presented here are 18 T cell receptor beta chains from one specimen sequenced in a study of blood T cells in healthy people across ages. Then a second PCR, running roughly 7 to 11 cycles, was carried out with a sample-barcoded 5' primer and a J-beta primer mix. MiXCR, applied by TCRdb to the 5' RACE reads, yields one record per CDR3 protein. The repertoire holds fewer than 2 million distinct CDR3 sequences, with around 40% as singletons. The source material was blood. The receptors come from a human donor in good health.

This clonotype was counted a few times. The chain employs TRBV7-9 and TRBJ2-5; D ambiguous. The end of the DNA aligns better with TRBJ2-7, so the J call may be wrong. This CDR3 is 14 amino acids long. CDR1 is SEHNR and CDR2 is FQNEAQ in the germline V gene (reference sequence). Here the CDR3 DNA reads TGTGCCAGCAGCTTAGAACGTAACTACTACGAGCAGTACTTC. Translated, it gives CASSLERNYYEQYF.

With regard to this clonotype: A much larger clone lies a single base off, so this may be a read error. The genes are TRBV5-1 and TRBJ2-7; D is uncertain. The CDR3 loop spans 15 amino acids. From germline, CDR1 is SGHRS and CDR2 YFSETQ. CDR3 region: CASSLVPQLSYKQYF. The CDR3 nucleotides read TGCGCCAGCAGCTTGGTACCACAGTTAAGCTACAAGCAGTACTTC.

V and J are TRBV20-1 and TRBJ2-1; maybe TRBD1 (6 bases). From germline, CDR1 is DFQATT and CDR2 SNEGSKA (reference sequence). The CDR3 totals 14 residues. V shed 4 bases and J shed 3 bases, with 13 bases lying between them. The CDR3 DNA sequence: TGCAGTGCTACAGGGGTCCGCCGCTACAATGAGCAGTTCTTC. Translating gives CSATGVRRYNEQFF.

The CDR3 nucleotides are TGTGCCAGCTCACCCGTGCCAGATTCGGGTGGCTACACCTTC. Residues: CASSPVPDSGGYTF. V is TRBV18 and J is TRBJ1-2; D gene unclear. CDR3 length: 14 amino acids. In germline, CDR1 is KGHSH, CDR2 LQKENI. Trimming stripped 3 bases from V and 7 bases from J, with 15 bases between.

The CDR3 protein is CSAWTAASYEQYF. The CDR3 bases are TGCAGTGCTTGGACAGCAGCCTCCTACGAGCAGTACTTC. This chain uses TRBV20-1 with TRBJ2-7; possible D gene TRBD1, 6 bases. The CDR3 spans 13 residues. CDR1 and CDR2 (germline): DFQATT, SNEGSKA (reference sequence). V lost 5 bases to trimming and J lost 0 bases, with 11 bases between them.

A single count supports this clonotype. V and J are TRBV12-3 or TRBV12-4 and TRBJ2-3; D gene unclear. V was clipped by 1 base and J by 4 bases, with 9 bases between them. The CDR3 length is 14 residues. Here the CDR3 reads CASSLVRKADTQYF. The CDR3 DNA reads TGTGCCAGCAGTTTAGTCCGAAAGGCAGATACGCAGTATTTT.

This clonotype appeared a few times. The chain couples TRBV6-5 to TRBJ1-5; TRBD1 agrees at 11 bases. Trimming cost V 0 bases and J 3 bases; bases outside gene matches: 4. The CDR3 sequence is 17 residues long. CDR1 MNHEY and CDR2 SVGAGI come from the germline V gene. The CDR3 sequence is CASSYSRTGGFNQPQHF. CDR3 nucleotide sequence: TGTGCCAGCAGTTACTCGAGGACAGGGGGCTTCAATCAGCCCCAGCATTTT.

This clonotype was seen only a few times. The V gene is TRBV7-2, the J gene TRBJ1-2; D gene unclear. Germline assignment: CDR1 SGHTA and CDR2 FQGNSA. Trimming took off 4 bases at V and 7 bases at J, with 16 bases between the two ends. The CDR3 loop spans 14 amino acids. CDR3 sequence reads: CASSSGPRVLGYTF. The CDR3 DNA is TGTGCCAGCAGCTCGGGCCCTAGGGTTCTTGGCTACACCTTC.

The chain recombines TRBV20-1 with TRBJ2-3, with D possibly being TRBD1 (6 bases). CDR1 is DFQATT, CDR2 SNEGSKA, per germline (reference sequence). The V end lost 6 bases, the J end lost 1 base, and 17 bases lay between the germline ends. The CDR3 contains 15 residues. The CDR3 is CSAKKQGAGTDTQYF. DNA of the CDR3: TGCAGTGCAAAGAAACAGGGAGCTGGCACAGATACGCAGTATTTT.

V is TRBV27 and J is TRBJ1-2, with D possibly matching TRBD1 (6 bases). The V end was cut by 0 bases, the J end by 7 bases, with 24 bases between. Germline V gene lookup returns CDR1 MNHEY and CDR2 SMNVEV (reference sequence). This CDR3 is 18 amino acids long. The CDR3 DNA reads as TGTGCCAGCAGTTTATCGGGGGCGGTGACAGAACCCCATCGTGGCTACACCTTC. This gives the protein CASSLSGAVTEPHRGYTF.

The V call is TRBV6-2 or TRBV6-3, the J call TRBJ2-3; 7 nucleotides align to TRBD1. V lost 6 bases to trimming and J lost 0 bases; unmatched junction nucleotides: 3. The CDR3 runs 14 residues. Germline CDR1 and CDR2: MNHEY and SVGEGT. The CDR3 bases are TGTGCCAGCAGGAAGGACAGGAGCACAGATACGCAGTATTTT. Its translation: CASRKDRSTDTQYF.

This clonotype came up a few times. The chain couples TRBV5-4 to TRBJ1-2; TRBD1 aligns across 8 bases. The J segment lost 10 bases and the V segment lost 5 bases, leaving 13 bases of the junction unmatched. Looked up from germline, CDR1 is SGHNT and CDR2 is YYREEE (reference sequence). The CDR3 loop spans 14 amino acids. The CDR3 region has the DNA TGTGCCAGCAGATGGACAGGGAAGGGGCTAGACTACACCTTC. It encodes CASRWTGKGLDYTF.

The CDR3 sequence: CSVEHTYEQYF. CDR3 coding DNA: TGCAGCGTTGAACACACCTACGAGCAGTACTTC. The chain is built from TRBV29-1 and TRBJ2-7; D unclear. V dropped 2 bases and J dropped 2 bases, with 4 bases sitting between them. This CDR3 comprises 11 residues. Germline lookup yields CDR1 SQVTM and CDR2 ANQGSEA.

The CDR3 region is CASEVGASGNTDTQYF. Here the CDR3 DNA reads TGTGCCAGCGAAGTTGGGGCTAGCGGTAACACAGATACGCAGTATTTT. The chain is built from TRBV11-1 and TRBJ2-3, with 7 bases lining up with TRBD2. The J segment lost 2 bases and the V segment lost 8 bases, leaving 13 bases of the junction unmatched. CDR1 and CDR2 from the germline V gene are SGHAT and FQDESV (reference sequence). This CDR3 is built from 16 residues.

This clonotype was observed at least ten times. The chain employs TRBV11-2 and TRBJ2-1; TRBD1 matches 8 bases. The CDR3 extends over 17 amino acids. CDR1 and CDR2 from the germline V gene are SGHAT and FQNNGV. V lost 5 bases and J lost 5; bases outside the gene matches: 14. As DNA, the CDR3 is TGTGCCAGCAGCGCAGGACAGGGACCGGGGGCGGACAATGAGCAGTTCTTC. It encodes CASSAGQGPGADNEQFF.

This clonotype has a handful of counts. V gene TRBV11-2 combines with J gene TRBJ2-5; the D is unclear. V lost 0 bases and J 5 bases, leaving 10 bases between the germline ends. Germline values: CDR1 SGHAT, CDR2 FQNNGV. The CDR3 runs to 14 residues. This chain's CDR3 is CASSLEWLAETQYF. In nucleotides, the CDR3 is TGTGCCAGCAGCTTAGAGTGGCTCGCGGAGACCCAGTACTTC.

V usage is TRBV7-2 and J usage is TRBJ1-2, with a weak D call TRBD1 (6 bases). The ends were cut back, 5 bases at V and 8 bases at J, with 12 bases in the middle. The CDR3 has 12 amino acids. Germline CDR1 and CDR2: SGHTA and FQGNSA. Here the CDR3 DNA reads TGTGCCAGCAGCCCCAGGGGATGGGGCTACACCTTC. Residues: CASSPRGWGYTF.

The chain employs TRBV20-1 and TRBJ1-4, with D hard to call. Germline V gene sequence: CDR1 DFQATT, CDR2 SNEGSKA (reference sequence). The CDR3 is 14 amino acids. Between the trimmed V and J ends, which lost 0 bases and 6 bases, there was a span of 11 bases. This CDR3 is CSARDDGKDEKLFF. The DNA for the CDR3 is TGCAGTGCTAGAGACGACGGCAAGGATGAAAAACTGTTTTTT.